This record concerns one TCR beta chain sequence. Its antigen is as yet unknown. This CDR3 is built from 16 residues. Looked up from germline, CDR1 is SGHRS and CDR2 is YFSETQ. V was pared by 0 bases and J by 0 bases, with 10 bases between. This specimen belongs to a study of cytomegalovirus exposure and HLA in healthy donors. Study summary: The approximately 680 first-cohort repertoires and the roughly 120 validation repertoires shared the same platform, a later analysis reported. Overall study results and limits: Most observed TCR sequences were rare, whereas some public TCRs were detected in many donors.

Clones were sequenced by immunoSEQ multiplex PCR, and TCRdb holds only the in-frame ones, with some missing. The repertoire includes tens of thousands of clones, approximately 89% of them detected once, and around 8.4% sits in the top ten. V usage is TRBV5-1 and J usage is TRBJ2-1, with a weak D call TRBD2 (5 bases). The clonotype comes from a woman younger than 35 in good health and CMV-seropositive. The sequencing input was PBMCs. DNA of the CDR3: TGCGCCAGCAGCTTGGAGGTAGCGAGCTCCTACAATGAGCAGTTCTTC. It codes for CASSLEVASSYNEQFF.